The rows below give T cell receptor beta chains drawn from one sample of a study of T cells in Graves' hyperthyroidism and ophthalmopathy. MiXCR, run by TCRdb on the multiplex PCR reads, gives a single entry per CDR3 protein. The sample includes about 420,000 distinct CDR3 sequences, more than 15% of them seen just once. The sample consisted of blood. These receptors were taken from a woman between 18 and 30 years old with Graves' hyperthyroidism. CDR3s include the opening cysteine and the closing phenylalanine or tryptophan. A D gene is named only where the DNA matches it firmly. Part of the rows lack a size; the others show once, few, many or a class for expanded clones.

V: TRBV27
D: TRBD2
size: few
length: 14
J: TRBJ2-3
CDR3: CASGREGVTDTQYF
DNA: TGTGCCAGCGGGCGGGAGGGCGTAACAGATACGCAGTATTTT

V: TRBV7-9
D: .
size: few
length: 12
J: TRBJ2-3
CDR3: CASSPLLDTQYF
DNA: TGTGCCAGCAGCCCGTTATTAGATACGCAGTATTTT

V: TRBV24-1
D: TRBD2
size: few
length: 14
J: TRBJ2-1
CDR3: CATSDRLAGGPQFF
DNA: TGTGCCACCAGTGACCGACTAGCGGGAGGGCCGCAGTTCTTC

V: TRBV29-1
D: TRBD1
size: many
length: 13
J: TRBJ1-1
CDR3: CSGSQGKDTEAFF
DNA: TGCAGCGGATCACAGGGGAAGGACACTGAAGCTTTCTTT

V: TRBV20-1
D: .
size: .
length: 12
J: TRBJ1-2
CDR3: CSASPTRGGYTF
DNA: TGCAGTGCTAGTCCCACCCGGGGGGGGTACACCTTC

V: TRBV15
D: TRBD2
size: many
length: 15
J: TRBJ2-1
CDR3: CATSRVLAGNNEQFF
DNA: TGTGCCACCAGCAGAGTACTAGCGGGTAACAATGAGCAGTTCTTC

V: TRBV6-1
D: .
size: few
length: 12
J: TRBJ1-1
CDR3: CASSFETGEAFF
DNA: TGTGCCAGCAGTTTCGAGACAGGAGAAGCTTTCTTT

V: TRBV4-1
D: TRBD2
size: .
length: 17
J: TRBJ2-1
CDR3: CASSQVRLAGDRNEQFF
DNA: TGCGCCAGCAGCCAAGTCCGACTAGCGGGAGACCGCAATGAGCAGTTCTTC

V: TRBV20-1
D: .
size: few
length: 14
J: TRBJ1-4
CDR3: CSASRPGKGEKLFF
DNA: TGCAGTGCTAGTAGGCCCGGGAAGGGGGAAAAACTGTTTTTT

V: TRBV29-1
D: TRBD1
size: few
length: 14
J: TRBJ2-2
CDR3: CSVAVTGITGELFF
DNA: TGCAGCGTCGCGGTGACAGGGATCACCGGGGAGCTGTTTTTT

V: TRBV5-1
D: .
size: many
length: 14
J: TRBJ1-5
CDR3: CASSLDGNNQPQHF
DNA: TGCGCCAGCAGCTTGGACGGAAACAATCAGCCCCAGCATTTT

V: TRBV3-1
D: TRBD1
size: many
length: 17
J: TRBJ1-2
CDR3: CASSPSLRRGHNYGYTF
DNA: TGTGCCAGCAGCCCATCCCTCCGGAGGGGGCATAACTATGGCTACACCTTC

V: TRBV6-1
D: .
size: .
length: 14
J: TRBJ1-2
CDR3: CASTRGDGNYGYTF
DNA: TGTGCCAGCACTCGGGGAGACGGAAACTATGGCTACACCTTC

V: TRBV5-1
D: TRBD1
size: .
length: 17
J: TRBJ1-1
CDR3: CASSLTRDSSHDTEAFF
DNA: TGCGCCAGCAGCTTGACCCGGGACAGCTCCCACGACACTGAAGCTTTCTTT

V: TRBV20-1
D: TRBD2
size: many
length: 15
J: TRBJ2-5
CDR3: CSAGTSLAGEETQYF
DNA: TGCAGTGCTGGAACATCACTAGCGGGAGAAGAGACCCAGTACTTC